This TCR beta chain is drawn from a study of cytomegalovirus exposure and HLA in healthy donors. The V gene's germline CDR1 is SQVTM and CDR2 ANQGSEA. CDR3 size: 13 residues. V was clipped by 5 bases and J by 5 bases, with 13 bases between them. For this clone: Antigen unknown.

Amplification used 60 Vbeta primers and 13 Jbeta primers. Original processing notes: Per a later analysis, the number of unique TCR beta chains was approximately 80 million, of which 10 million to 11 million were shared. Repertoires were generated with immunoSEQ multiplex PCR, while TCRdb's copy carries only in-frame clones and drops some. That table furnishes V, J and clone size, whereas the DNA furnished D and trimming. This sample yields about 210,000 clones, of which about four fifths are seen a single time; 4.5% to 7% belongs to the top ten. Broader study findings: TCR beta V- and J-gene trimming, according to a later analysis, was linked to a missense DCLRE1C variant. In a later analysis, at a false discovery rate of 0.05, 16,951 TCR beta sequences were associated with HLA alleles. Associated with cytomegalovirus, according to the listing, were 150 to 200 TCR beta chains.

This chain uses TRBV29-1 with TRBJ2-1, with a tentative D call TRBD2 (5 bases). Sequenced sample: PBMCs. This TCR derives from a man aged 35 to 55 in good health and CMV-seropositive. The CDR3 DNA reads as TGCAGCGTTCCGCGGACCGGGAACAATGAGCAGTTCTTC. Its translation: CSVPRTGNNEQFF.